This TCR beta chain was obtained from a study of read filtering for tumor transcriptome and immune sequencing. Germline CDR1 and CDR2: SGHRS and YFSETQ. Between the trimmed V and J ends, which lost 2 bases and 5 bases, there was a span of 11 bases. This CDR3 is 14 amino acids long. Molecular barcoded adaptors covering alpha/delta and beta/gamma chains were used on approximately 400 ng RNA. TCRdb recomputed calls from the reads with MiXCR, one row per CDR3 protein. The sample consists of some 130,000 distinct CDR3 sequences, 10% to 15% of them appearing once. This clonotype was seen at least ten times.

The sample consisted of a population of CD138-negative cells sorted from bone marrow. This clonotype was sampled from a donor at least 40 years old with multiple myeloma. The gene calls are TRBV5-1 and TRBJ2-1; D remains ambiguous. DNA for the CDR3: TGCGCCAGCAGCTTTACAGACCCTAACAATGAGCAGTTCTTC. Its translation: CASSFTDPNNEQFF.